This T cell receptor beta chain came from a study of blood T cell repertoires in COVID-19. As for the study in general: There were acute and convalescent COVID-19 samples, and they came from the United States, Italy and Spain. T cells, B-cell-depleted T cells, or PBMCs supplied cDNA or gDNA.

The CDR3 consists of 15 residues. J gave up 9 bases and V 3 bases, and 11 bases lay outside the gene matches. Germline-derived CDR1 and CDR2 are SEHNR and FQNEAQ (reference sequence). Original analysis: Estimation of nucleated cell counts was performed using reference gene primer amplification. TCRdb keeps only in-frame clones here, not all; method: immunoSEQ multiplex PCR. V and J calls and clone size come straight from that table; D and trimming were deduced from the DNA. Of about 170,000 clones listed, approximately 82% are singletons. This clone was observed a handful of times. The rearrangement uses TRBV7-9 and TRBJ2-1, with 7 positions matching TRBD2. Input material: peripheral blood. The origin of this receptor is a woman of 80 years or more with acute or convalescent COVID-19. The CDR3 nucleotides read TGTGCCAGCAGCTTCGGACTAGATCCATCCGCTGAGCAGTTCTTC. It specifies CASSFGLDPSAEQFF.